The rows below give T cell receptor beta chains drawn from one sample of a study of siplizumab effects on memory and regulatory T cells. TCRdb's copy holds only in-frame clones and misses some; the assay was immunoSEQ multiplex PCR. In the table there are fewer than 110,000 clones, around 90% of which are singletons. The sample taken for sequencing was non-Treg CD4+ T cells sorted from blood. The receptors were gathered from a human donor in good health. CDR3s leave out the opening cysteine and the closing phenylalanine or tryptophan. Rows may omit the clone size; those that give it use once, few, many or a size class.

abundance	v_gene	j_gene	CDR3aa
NA	TRBV21-1	TRBJ2-7	ASSPRVGGHSYEQY
NA	TRBV29-1	TRBJ2-7	SVRTATYEQY
NA	TRBV2	TRBJ2-1	ASSKTRGGTEQF
NA	TRBV5-1	TRBJ1-5	ASSRLPGFGQPQH
once	TRBV19	TRBJ1-2	ASTPGLYYGYT
NA	TRBV6-1	TRBJ1-4	ASMRVGDEKLF
NA	TRBV6-1	TRBJ2-1	ASSEISSYNEQF
NA	TRBV11-2	TRBJ1-5	ASSPPQGNSNQPQH
NA	TRBV4-1	TRBJ1-4	ASSSPGQGARTNEKLF
once	TRBV6-6	TRBJ2-5	ASSYATGGRETQY
NA	TRBV6-5	TRBJ1-1	ASSRQASGHTEAF
NA	TRBV5-1	TRBJ2-5	ASSYIAGQRGTQY
NA	TRBV19	TRBJ2-1	ASSTSRSSYNEQF
NA	TRBV7-2	TRBJ1-1	ASSPGQENTEAF
once	TRBV19	TRBJ2-6	ASSSLRTGEGGANVLT
NA	TRBV30	TRBJ1-2	AWPPTANYGYT
NA	TRBV2	TRBJ1-2	ASTQGTGGILWGYT
NA	TRBV5-1	TRBJ2-1	ASGTGSSYNEQF
NA	TRBV7-3	TRBJ2-2	ASSRETGGPGELF
NA	TRBV29-1	TRBJ1-5	SVRQGATGQPQH
once	TRBV4-1	TRBJ1-2	ASSQAAGVNYGYT
NA	TRBV5-1	TRBJ1-1	ASRPALGAGTEAF
NA	TRBV4-3	TRBJ2-1	ASSQEGAPPIF
NA	TRBV5-1	TRBJ2-1	ASSFPAAESYNEQF
NA	TRBV2	TRBJ1-1	ASSHIGARDTEAF
NA	TRBV7-2	TRBJ1-1	ASSSGQHTEAF
NA	TRBV5-6	TRBJ2-7	ASSKAGTGISYEQY
NA	TRBV11-3	TRBJ2-5	ASSLGQGFLETQY
NA	TRBV28	TRBJ1-2	ASRLPGSSYGYT
NA	TRBV9	TRBJ2-1	ASSEGNNEQF
NA	TRBV5-4	TRBJ2-2	ASSWLAGLNTGELF
NA	TRBV20-1	TRBJ2-7	SASGTRY
NA	TRBV6-1	TRBJ2-7	ASSEAGRGYEQY
NA	TRBV5-1	TRBJ2-1	ASSLPNNEQF
NA	TRBV27	TRBJ2-5	ASSSGRDQETQY
NA	TRBV9	TRBJ2-7	ASSTRQGSLYEQY
NA	TRBV6-5	TRBJ1-1	ASSHPGTSNTEAF
once	TRBV30	TRBJ2-7	AWATSDREQY
NA	TRBV4-1	TRBJ1-1	ASSQPTLVTEAF